The next 31 T cell receptor beta chains were all read from a single sample in a study of technical replicates of blood from a few donors. Data came from immunoSEQ multiplex PCR; TCRdb stores just in-frame clones and leaves some out. The data show under 85,000 clones, about nine tenths seen once. The specimen was T cells isolated from PBMCs. These receptors were collected from a human donor in good health.

The chain carries TRBV5-4 and TRBJ2-3, with TRBD1 matching 7 bases. The CDR3 has 14 residues. Germline CDR1 is SGHNT and CDR2 is YYREEE (reference sequence). V shed 4 bases, J shed 4 bases, and the junction held 6 bases outside the gene matches. In DNA, the CDR3 is TGTGCCAGCAGCAAGACAGGGAACGCAGATACGCAGTATTTT. Translation gives CASSKTGNADTQYF.

This sequence joins TRBV30 and TRBJ2-2; maybe TRBD2 (6 bases). Trimming left V 4 bases short and J 0 bases short, with 18 bases between. Germline V gene data show CDR1 as GTSNPN and CDR2 as SVGIG (reference sequence). The CDR3 length is 17 residues. CDR3 in DNA: TGTGCCTGGACCCTGATGCCGGAGGGCCCGAACACCGGGGAGCTGTTTTTT. Its translation is CAWTLMPEGPNTGELFF.

The rearrangement uses TRBV6-1 and TRBJ1-2; tentative D call: TRBD1 (6 bases). CDR1 and CDR2 (germline): MNHNS, SASEGT. This CDR3 is 16 amino acids long. The V gene lost 0 bases and the J gene lost 4 bases, with 15 bases spanning the gap. CDR3 sequence (DNA): TGTGCCAGCAGTGAAGCTACTAGACAGGTACTCTATGGCTACACCTTC. Its protein product is CASSEATRQVLYGYTF.

The chain is built from TRBV6-7 and TRBJ2-7; TRBD2 matches at 9 bases. TRBV6-7 belongs to the ORF category, with a function that is uncertain. With 6 bases clipped from V and 0 bases from J, the junction kept 6 bases outside the gene matches. The CDR3 extends over 15 amino acids. CDR3 DNA sequence: TGTGCCAGCAGATGCGGGAGGGGACCCTCCTACGAGCAGTACTTC. It codes for CASRCGRGPSYEQYF.

The rearrangement uses TRBV27 and TRBJ2-2; D is perhaps TRBD1 (5 bases). The CDR3 extends over 13 amino acids. Between the trimmed V and J ends, which lost 6 bases and 6 bases, there was a span of 11 bases. Germline V lookup: CDR1 MNHEY, CDR2 SMNVEV (reference sequence). The CDR3 coding sequence is TGTGCCAGCAGCCTCAGGGTTGCCGGGGAGCTGTTTTTT. This encodes CASSLRVAGELFF.

V usage is TRBV7-3 and J usage is TRBJ2-2, with D possibly being TRBD1 (5 bases). The CDR3 totals 15 residues. V was shortened by 5 bases and J by 5 bases, with 15 bases between the two germline ends. Germline CDR1 SGHTA, CDR2 FQGTGA. The CDR3 reads CASSPRAQKTGELFF. As DNA, the CDR3 is TGTGCCAGCAGCCCCAGGGCGCAGAAGACCGGGGAGCTGTTTTTT.

CDR3: CASSFWGQGPSGANVLTF. DNA for the CDR3: TGTGCCAGCAGCTTTTGGGGACAGGGACCCTCTGGGGCCAACGTCCTGACTTTC. This chain connects TRBV7-3 to TRBJ2-6, with 9 bases lining up with TRBD1. The CDR3 consists of 18 residues. The germline V gene has CDR1 SGHTA and CDR2 FQGTGA. V shed 3 bases and J 0 bases; nucleotides not matched to a gene: 6.

The chain joins TRBV7-2 to TRBJ2-2; TRBD2 matches at 13 bases. The CDR3 runs 16 residues. V was pared by 6 bases and J by 5 bases, with 6 bases of the junction left unmatched. CDR1 and CDR2 from the germline V gene are SGHTA and FQGNSA. Here the CDR3 reads CASRWTSGSGTGELFF. The CDR3 DNA reads as TGTGCCAGCAGGTGGACTAGCGGGAGTGGAACCGGGGAGCTGTTTTTT.

This chain connects TRBV7-9 to TRBJ2-5; 9 bases are a match to TRBD1. Losses at the gene ends were 8 bases for V and 5 bases for J; bases not matched to a gene: 3. CDR3 length equals 12 residues. Germline assignment: CDR1 SEHNR and CDR2 FQNEAQ (reference sequence). In DNA, the CDR3 is TGTGCCAGCGGACAGGGGTACGAGACCCAGTACTTC. Protein sequence: CASGQGYETQYF.

The rearrangement joins TRBV28 to TRBJ2-7; TRBD1 agrees at 7 bases. V shed 3 bases, J shed 3 bases, and the junction held 8 bases outside the gene matches. The CDR3 is made up of 15 amino acids. Germline V gene sequence: CDR1 MDHEN, CDR2 SYDVKM. The DNA for the CDR3 is TGTGCCAGCAGTTTTGGGACAGCTCGATTCTACGAGCAGTACTTC. Translated, it gives CASSFGTARFYEQYF.

The V and J genes are TRBV5-4 and TRBJ2-1, with TRBD2 identical over 8 bases. With V trimmed by 2 bases and J by 3 bases, 4 bases remained unmatched. The CDR3 extends over 15 amino acids. Germline CDR1 is SGHNT and CDR2 is YYREEE (reference sequence). The CDR3 coding sequence is TGTGCCAGCAGCTTTCCGGGACTAGACTACAATGAGCAGTTCTTC. It codes for CASSFPGLDYNEQFF.

About this clone: Mismatch with germline at one junction end may stem from a read error. CDR3 protein: CSAGDRGKVF. CDR3 DNA sequence: TGCAGTGCCGGGGACCGGGGGAAGGTTTTT. The chain combines TRBV20-1 with TRBJ1-4, with D maybe TRBD1 (5 bases). This CDR3 has 10 amino acids. CDR1 and CDR2 from the germline V gene are DFQATT and SNEGSKA (reference sequence).

This clone was seen just once. The chain has TRBV27 and TRBJ2-7; maybe TRBD1 (5 bases). This CDR3 region has 13 residues. The germline gives CDR1 MNHEY, CDR2 SMNVEV (reference sequence). The ends were cut back, 8 bases at V and 3 bases at J, with 14 bases in the middle. The CDR3, as DNA: TGTGCCAGCGGTTACGGCAGGGACTACGAGCAGTACTTC. Translated, it gives CASGYGRDYEQYF.

V and J are TRBV2 and TRBJ1-1, with 11 bases matching TRBD1. Per the germline V gene, CDR1 is SNHLY and CDR2 is FYNNEI. The CDR3 has 15 amino acids. Trimming removed 6 bases from V and 6 bases from J; junction bases left unmatched: 9. CDR3 in DNA: TGTGCCAGCAGAGCTTGGGACAGGGGGGACGCTGAAGCTTTCTTT. Translation: CASRAWDRGDAEAFF.

The CDR3 spells CASILQGYTDTQYF. For the CDR3, the DNA is TGTGCCAGCATTTTACAGGGGTACACAGATACGCAGTATTTT. The chain combines TRBV2 with TRBJ2-3, with 7 bases that match TRBD1. There are 14 residues in the CDR3. Trimming took 7 bases from V and 2 from J; bases not matched to a gene: 6. CDR1 and CDR2 (germline): SNHLY, FYNNEI.

The gene calls are TRBV5-1 and TRBJ2-7, with 7 bases lining up with TRBD1. The CDR3 covers 14 residues. Germline CDR1 and CDR2: SGHRS and YFSETQ. Trimming at V came to 3 bases and at J to 2 bases, leaving 5 bases not matched to a gene. CDR3 sequence: CASSSTDRTYEQYF. CDR3 in DNA: TGCGCCAGCAGCTCTACGGACAGGACCTACGAGCAGTACTTC.

V is TRBV5-8 and J is TRBJ2-2; 10 nucleotides match TRBD1. CDR3 length equals 13 residues. Trimming took 3 bases from V and 7 from J; bases not matched to a gene: 0. Germline V gene lookup returns CDR1 SGHTS and CDR2 YDEGEE. CDR3 region: CASSWTGGGELFF. DNA for the CDR3: TGTGCCAGCAGCTGGACAGGGGGCGGGGAGCTGTTTTTT. Combining the CDR3 with reference TRBV5-8 and TRBJ2-2 gives the whole variable domain EAGVTQSPTHLIKTRGQQATLRCSPISGHTSVYWYQQALGLGLQFLLWYDEGEERNRGNFPPRFSGRQFPNYSSELNVNALELEDSALYLCASSWTGGGELFFGEGSRLTVL.

The V and J genes are TRBV30 and TRBJ1-1, with 7 bases aligning to TRBD1. This CDR3 is built from 12 residues. After removal of 0 bases from V and 6 bases from J, the junction contained 1 base not matched to a gene. The germline gives CDR1 GTSNPN, CDR2 SVGIG (reference sequence). CDR3 sequence reads: CAWSVGGPEAFF. CDR3 nucleotide sequence: TGTGCCTGGAGTGTAGGGGGCCCTGAAGCTTTCTTT.

The chain has TRBV5-6 and TRBJ1-5, with a tentative D call TRBD1 (5 bases). Trimming stripped 2 bases from V and 0 bases from J, with 12 bases between. Germline-derived CDR1 and CDR2 are SGHDT and YYEEEE. This CDR3 is built from 16 residues. CDR3 nucleotide sequence: TGTGCCAGCAGCTTCCAGGGCCAATATAGCAATCAGCCCCAGCATTTT. It translates to CASSFQGQYSNQPQHF.

The rearrangement joins TRBV15 to TRBJ2-7; D remains unclear. V lost 0 bases and J 4 bases, leaving 7 bases between the germline ends. There are 13 residues in the CDR3. In germline, CDR1 is LNHNV, CDR2 YYDKDF (reference sequence). The CDR3 loop reads CATSRDPRYEQYF. CDR3 bases: TGTGCCACCAGCAGAGATCCCCGTTACGAGCAGTACTTC.

The genes are TRBV28 and TRBJ2-5; D is uncertain. The germline gives CDR1 MDHEN, CDR2 SYDVKM. The V end lost 3 bases, the J end lost 5 bases, and 4 bases lay between the germline ends. The CDR3 has 11 residues. This chain's CDR3 is CASSFSETQYF. CDR3 coding DNA: TGTGCCAGCAGTTTCAGTGAGACCCAGTACTTC.

V gene TRBV4-3 combines with J gene TRBJ2-7; no firm D call. The germline V gene encodes CDR1 LGHNA and CDR2 YSLEER. With 0 bases removed from V and 4 bases from J, the gap between germline ends came to 7 bases. The CDR3 length is 13 residues. CDR3 sequence: CASSQERGYEQYF. CDR3 in DNA: TGCGCCAGCAGCCAAGAAAGAGGTTACGAGCAGTACTTC.

This clone was picked up one time. This chain links TRBV20-1 with TRBJ1-1; no reliable D call. With 0 bases removed from V and 5 bases from J, the gap between germline ends came to 4 bases. The CDR3 consists of 11 residues. CDR1 and CDR2 from the germline V gene are DFQATT and SNEGSKA (reference sequence). In DNA, the CDR3 is TGCAGTGCTAGAGATCCGACTGAAGCTTTCTTT. It is translated as CSARDPTEAFF.

V usage is TRBV11-2 and J usage is TRBJ1-1, with D perhaps matching TRBD1 (6 bases). This CDR3 region has 14 residues. With 1 base removed from V and 5 bases from J, the gap between germline ends came to 11 bases. The germline CDR1 and CDR2 sequences are SGHAT and FQNNGV. CDR3 region: CASSLATQGTEAFF. The CDR3 coding sequence is TGTGCCAGCAGCTTAGCTACACAGGGTACTGAAGCTTTCTTT.

V is TRBV5-6 and J is TRBJ2-7; D uncertain. Looked up from germline, CDR1 is SGHDT and CDR2 is YYEEEE. Trimming cost V 0 bases and J 2 bases, with 12 bases left between them. The CDR3 loop spans 15 amino acids. The CDR3 coding sequence is TGTGCCAGCAGCTTGGCCGGCACAGACCCCTACGAGCAGTACTTC. Protein: CASSLAGTDPYEQYF.

The chain links TRBV7-3 to TRBJ2-2; 14 positions agree with TRBD2. Germline V CDR1 and CDR2: SGHTA, FQGTGA. V shed 3 bases and J 6 bases; nucleotides not matched to a gene: 3. The CDR3 length is 16 residues. The CDR3 DNA reads as TGTGCCAGCAGCTTGGGACTAGCGGGAGTCGCCGGGGAGCTGTTTTTT. Protein sequence: CASSLGLAGVAGELFF.

The chain has TRBV4-2 and TRBJ2-1; TRBD2 matches 11 bases. V was clipped by 4 bases and J by 7 bases; unmatched bases: 12. Germline CDR1 and CDR2: LGHNA and YNFKEQ. This CDR3 region has 17 residues. The CDR3 loop is CASSLRLLAGGGNEQFF. The CDR3 nucleotides read TGTGCCAGCAGCCTTAGACTGCTAGCGGGGGGCGGAAATGAGCAGTTCTTC.

The CDR3 DNA sequence: TGTGCCTGGGAAACCGGGAACACCGGGGAGCTGTTTTTT. Translating it yields CAWETGNTGELFF. This sequence joins TRBV30 and TRBJ2-2; D not resolved. CDR3 length: 13 amino acids. V lost 5 bases and J lost 1, with 8 bases in between. CDR1 and CDR2 from the germline V gene are GTSNPN and SVGIG (reference sequence).

The genes are TRBV9 and TRBJ1-1, with D tentatively TRBD1 (5 bases). Germline lookup yields CDR1 SGDLS and CDR2 YYNGEE. V was cut by 0 bases and J by 5 bases, with 11 bases left in between. This CDR3 is built from 14 residues. The CDR3 here is CASSVDGGGTEAFF. The DNA for the CDR3 is TGTGCCAGCAGCGTAGACGGGGGGGGTACTGAAGCTTTCTTT. The full variable domain, completed using reference TRBV9 and TRBJ1-1, is DSGVTQTPKHLITATGQRVTLRCSPRSGDLSVYWYQQSLDQGLQFLIQYYNGEERAKGNILERFSAQQFPDLHSELNLSSLELGDSALYFCASSVDGGGTEAFFGQGTRLTVV.

This clone was counted once. This sequence joins TRBV11-3 and TRBJ2-1; tentatively, D is TRBD2 (6 bases). Germline V gives CDR1 SGHNT, CDR2 YENEEA. V shed 5 bases and J shed 9 bases, with 17 bases lying between them. The CDR3 runs 14 residues. The CDR3 reads CASSLLAPDSEQFF. CDR3 in DNA: TGTGCCAGCAGCCTACTAGCCCCAGACAGTGAGCAGTTCTTC.

The V call is TRBV5-6, the J call TRBJ2-2; D is unclear. There are 13 residues in the CDR3. Germline V gives CDR1 SGHDT, CDR2 YYEEEE. V shed 0 bases and J shed 3 bases, with 3 bases lying between them. The CDR3 protein is CASSLVYTGELFF. The CDR3 DNA sequence: TGTGCCAGCAGCTTGGTATACACCGGGGAGCTGTTTTTT.